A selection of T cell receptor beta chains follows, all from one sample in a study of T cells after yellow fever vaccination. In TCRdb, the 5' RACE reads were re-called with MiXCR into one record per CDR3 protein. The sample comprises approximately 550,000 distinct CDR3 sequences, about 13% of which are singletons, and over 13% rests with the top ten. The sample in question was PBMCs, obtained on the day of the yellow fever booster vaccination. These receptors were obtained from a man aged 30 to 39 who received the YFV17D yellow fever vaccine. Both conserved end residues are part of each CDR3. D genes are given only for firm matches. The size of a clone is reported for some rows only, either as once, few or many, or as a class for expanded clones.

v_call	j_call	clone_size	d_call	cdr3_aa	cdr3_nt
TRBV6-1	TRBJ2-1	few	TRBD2	CASREVAGGYNEQFF	TGTGCCAGCAGGGAGGTAGCGGGAGGGTACAATGAGCAGTTCTTC
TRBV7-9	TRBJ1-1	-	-	CASRLGRGNTEAFF	TGTGCCAGCAGACTGGGACGGGGAAACACTGAAGCTTTCTTT
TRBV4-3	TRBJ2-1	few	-	CASSQDVWQGDLLKQFF	TGCGCCAGCAGCCAAGATGTTTGGCAGGGTGATCTCTTAAAGCAGTTCTTC
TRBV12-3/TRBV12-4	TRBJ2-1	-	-	CASSFLGGNNEQFF	TGTGCCAGCAGTTTCCTTGGCGGGAACAATGAGCAGTTCTTC
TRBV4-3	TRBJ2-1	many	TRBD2	CASSRSGRYNEQFF	TGCGCCAGCAGCCGAAGCGGGAGGTACAATGAGCAGTTCTTC
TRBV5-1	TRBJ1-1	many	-	CASSLDGGNTEAFF	TGCGCCAGCAGCTTGGACGGGGGAAACACTGAAGCTTTCTTT
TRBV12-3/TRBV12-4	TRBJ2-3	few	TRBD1	CASSFRTGATDTQYF	TGTGCCAGCAGTTTCCGGACAGGGGCCACAGATACGCAGTATTTT
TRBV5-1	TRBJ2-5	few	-	CASSPGVAETQYF	TGCGCCAGCAGCCCTGGCGTGGCGGAGACCCAGTACTTC
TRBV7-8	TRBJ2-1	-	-	CASSLVGGNYNEQFF	TGTGCCAGCAGCTTAGTCGGCGGGAACTACAATGAGCAGTTCTTC
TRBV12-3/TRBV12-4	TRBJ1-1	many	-	CASSFQGMNTEAFF	TGTGCCAGCAGTTTTCAGGGGATGAACACTGAAGCTTTCTTT
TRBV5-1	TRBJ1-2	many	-	CASSLEAASYGYTF	TGCGCCAGCAGCTTGGAGGCAGCCAGCTATGGCTACACCTTC
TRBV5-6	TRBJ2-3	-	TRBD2	CASSRLAGDLTDTQYF	TGTGCCAGCAGCCGCCTAGCGGGGGACCTCACAGATACGCAGTATTTT
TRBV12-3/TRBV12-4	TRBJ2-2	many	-	CASSYLGANTGELFF	TGTGCCAGCAGTTATTTGGGGGCGAACACCGGGGAGCTGTTTTTT
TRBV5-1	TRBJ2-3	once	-	CASSYYNRDTQYF	TGCGCCAGCAGCTATTATAACAGGGATACGCAGTATTTT
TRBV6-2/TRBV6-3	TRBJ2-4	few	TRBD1	CASRPRQGNIQYF	TGTGCCAGCAGACCAAGACAGGGGAACATTCAGTACTTC
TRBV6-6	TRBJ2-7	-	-	CASRDSPTYEQYF	TGTGCCAGCAGGGACTCGCCCACCTACGAGCAGTACTTC
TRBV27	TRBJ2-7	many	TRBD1	CASSWTGGPYEQYF	TGTGCCAGCAGTTGGACAGGGGGCCCGTACGAGCAGTACTTC
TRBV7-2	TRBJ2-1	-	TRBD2	CASSLMIGLAGKDEQFF	TGTGCCAGCAGCTTAATGATCGGACTAGCGGGAAAGGATGAGCAGTTCTTC
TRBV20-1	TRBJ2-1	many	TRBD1	CSASDRGSGREQFF	TGCAGTGCTTCGGACAGGGGCTCGGGGAGGGAGCAGTTCTTC
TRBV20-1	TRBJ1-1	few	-	CSARPARVAEAFF	TGCAGTGCTAGACCCGCCAGGGTGGCCGAAGCTTTCTTT
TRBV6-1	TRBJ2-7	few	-	CASRESRTSGGEQYF	TGTGCCAGCAGGGAATCCAGGACCTCGGGCGGCGAGCAGTACTTC
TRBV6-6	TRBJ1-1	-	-	CASSHGANAFF	TGTGCCAGCAGCCACGGGGCCAATGCTTTCTTT
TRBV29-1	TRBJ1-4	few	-	CSVEDQEKLFF	TGCAGCGTTGAAGATCAGGAAAAACTGTTTTTT
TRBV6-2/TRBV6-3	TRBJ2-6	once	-	CASRRSLSGANVLTF	TGTGCCAGCAGACGATCTCTCTCTGGGGCCAACGTCCTGACTTTC
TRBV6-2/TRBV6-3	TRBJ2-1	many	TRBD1	CASSSPGTANNEQFF	TGTGCCAGCAGCAGCCCGGGGACAGCAAACAATGAGCAGTTCTTC
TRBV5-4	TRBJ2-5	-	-	CASSSVPNSQETQYF	TGTGCCAGCAGCTCCGTACCCAATAGCCAAGAGACCCAGTACTTC
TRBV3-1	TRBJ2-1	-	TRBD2	CASSAGTSGTNEQFF	TGTGCCAGCAGCGCCGGGACTAGCGGGACGAATGAGCAGTTCTTC
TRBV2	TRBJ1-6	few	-	CASHLGEYSPLHF	TGTGCCAGCCATTTGGGGGAATATTCACCCCTCCACTTT
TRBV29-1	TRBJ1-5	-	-	CSVVEGSGQPQHF	TGCAGCGTTGTTGAGGGAAGTGGTCAGCCCCAGCATTTT
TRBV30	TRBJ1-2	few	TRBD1	CAWNQDREEGTF	TGTGCCTGGAACCAGGACAGGGAGGAAGGTACCTTC
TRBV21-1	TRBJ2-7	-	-	CASPQSCLTEYEQYF	TGTGCCAGCCCACAAAGCTGTCTAACCGAATACGAGCAGTACTTC